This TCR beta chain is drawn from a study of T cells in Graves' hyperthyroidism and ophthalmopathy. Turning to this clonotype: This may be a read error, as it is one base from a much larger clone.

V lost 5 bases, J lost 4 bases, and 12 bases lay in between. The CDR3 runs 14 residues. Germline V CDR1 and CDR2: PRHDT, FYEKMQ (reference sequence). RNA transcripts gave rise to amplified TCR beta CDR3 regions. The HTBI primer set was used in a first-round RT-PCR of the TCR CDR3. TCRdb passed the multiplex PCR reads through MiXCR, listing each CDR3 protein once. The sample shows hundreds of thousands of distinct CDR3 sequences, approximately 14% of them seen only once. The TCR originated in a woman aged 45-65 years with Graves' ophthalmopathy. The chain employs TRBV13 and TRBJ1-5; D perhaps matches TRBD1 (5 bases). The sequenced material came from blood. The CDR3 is CASSKAGLNQPQHF. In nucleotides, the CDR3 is TGTGCCAGCAGCAAGGCAGGGCTAAATCAGCCCCAGCATTTT.